This section outlines one T cell receptor beta chain sequence together with its context. This clone was counted only a few times. It lacks a known antigen. Per-base qualities were not stored, and no clone one base away is much larger. This specimen comes from a study of cytomegalovirus exposure and HLA in healthy donors (dated by TCRdb to between 2016 and 2019). General notes on the study: In an earlier analysis of about 560 of the donors, 276 Gb of sequence data and some 100 million unique TCR beta sequences from approximately 180 million T cells were reported. Roughly 300 gigabases of sequencing data and tens of millions of unique TCR sequences were included in an early release covering several hundred HLA-typed donors. Among the roughly 390 genotyped donors, under 90% belonged to the genetic ancestry cluster associated with self-reported Caucasian donors. The aim of the study was to test whether cataloging public T cell receptors could identify signatures of past pathogen exposure. The study used immunosequencing to profile the T cell repertoires of some 600 subjects and linked those repertoires to cytomegalovirus serostatus. Along with the approximately 700-subject first cohort, a separate validation cohort of over 90 different subjects was used. High-throughput TCR immunosequencing, statistical association of individual TCRs with disease status, and machine learning were combined to predict cytomegalovirus infection status. In a later analysis, previously published TCR beta repertoires from 666 donors were re-analyzed and high-resolution HLA genotyping was added so that TCR occurrence patterns could be studied. In the later analysis, no new phenotypic data were used to find candidate immune exposures; instead, reliance was placed on TCR beta sequences and their occurrence across donors. An earlier analysis of approximately 580 of the donors used high-throughput TCR beta sequencing to judge whether each TCR beta V gene segment behaved as functional or pseudogenic. Donor age, sex, ethnicity and CMV serostatus were collected together with the repertoire data. In a later genetic analysis, genome-wide SNP genotypes for about 55% of the roughly 700 donors were used, and that subset was treated as a discovery cohort. All discovery cohort repertoires had been generated using a single sequencing platform. Both class I and class II loci were covered by HLA typing, at four-digit resolution. Typing coverage differed by locus: A, B, C, DRB1 and DQB1 were typed in roughly 620-640 donors, DQA1 in 500 to 550, DPA1 in some 600, and DPB1 in 450 to 480. Four or five DR-DQ haplotypes were handled as single units for association and clustering because linkage in the cohort was strong. Among about 410 genotyped donors of the cohort, an average of around 220,000 unique TCR beta nucleotide sequences was sequenced per donor, of which about 19% were non-productive. On the study overall, not on this receptor specifically: In an earlier analysis of about 600 of the donors, most TCR beta V segments appeared in productive rearrangements about 87% or about 30% of the time, broadly matching IMGT annotations. In a later analysis, some 17,000 TCR beta sequences were associated with specific HLA alleles at a false discovery rate of 0.05. Some IMGT-functional V segments, including TRBV6-2 and TRBV6-3, could not be distinguished by the 87-base-pair reads and were therefore excluded. When HLA alleles, especially DR and DQ, strongly co-occurred, TCR associations were difficult to assign to individual alleles. Only TCR beta chains were sequenced in this cohort, and the absence of alpha or paired-chain data limited detectable features. Most TCR sequences were seen in very few donors, while some public TCRs were found in many individuals. A later analysis reported that several top co-occurrence clusters appeared linked to parvovirus B19, influenza, CMV and Epstein-Barr virus. Correlated functional status among segregating V segments might be attributable to linkage disequilibrium, but an unknown experimental factor could not be ruled out. The classifier was reported to diagnose cytomegalovirus status with high specificity and sensitivity in both the original cohort and the validation cohort. In a later genetic analysis, fewer N-insertions in productive TCRs were reported among donors in an Asian-associated ancestry cluster than the roughly 700-donor mean. Sequencing depth was assumed to be roughly uniform across donors in the presence/absence analyses, though that assumption may not hold. Around 16 rarely observed V segments, including chromosome 9 orphons, were excluded from the earlier analysis of 550 to 700 of the donors because counts were too low. A further reported finding was that TCR beta sequences accurately predicted the HLA-A and HLA-B alleles for most subjects in the first cohort. Compared with equally common non-associated chains, HLA-associated TCR beta chains in a later analysis were more clonally expanded and had lower generation probabilities. A total of 150 to 200 TCR beta chains were listed by the study as associated with cytomegalovirus. Because HLA typing was unavailable for some donors at each locus, only the typed subset was used in association tests. A later genetic analysis associated a missense DCLRE1C variant with V-gene and J-gene trimming of TCR beta chains, and an independent cohort replicated the association. In vitro tests confirmed that a few of the cytomegalovirus-associated TCR beta chains recognize cytomegalovirus antigens. The authors suggested that the approach could potentially be generalized to other disease states and immunological phenotypes. A later analysis found that TCR association rates varied across HLA loci, with DRB1 alleles showing the most associated TCRs and HLA-C alleles the fewest. The only immune exposure information available for the cohort was CMV serostatus. According to a later analysis, most CMV-associated TCR beta chains appeared to be HLA-restricted, and the HLA associations seemed to be driven largely by CMV exposure. A cluster of highly shared sequence variants was judged likely to represent a technical artifact of the sequencing pipeline.

The protocol used for the library was the immunoSEQ multiplex PCR assay. The multiplex PCR relied on a mix of 60 forward primers for TCR Vbeta segments and 13 reverse primers for TCR Jbeta segments. The CDR3 region of rearranged TCR beta genes was amplified from genomic DNA with a multiplex PCR assay. On the Illumina HiSeq System, the amplified TCR beta libraries were sequenced as 87-base-pair reads. Per the authors' processing: A later analysis tallied roughly 76 million unique TCR beta chains across the 610 or so repertoires, and approximately 11 million of those chains were shared by two or more donors. Raw reads were error-corrected and collapsed into unique sequences with a nearest-neighbor algorithm that merged closely related sequences to remove PCR and sequencing errors. V, D and J gene segments were assigned by aligning CDR3 sequences to IMGT reference sequences. For a sequence to be retained, a match of at least six nucleotides was required to both a V gene segment and a J gene segment. Rearrangements were classified as productive when the CDR3 lacked stop codons and remained in frame with V and J, and all other rearrangements were classified as non-productive. CDR3 was defined according to IMGT convention as the region running from the second conserved V-encoded cysteine to the conserved J-encoded phenylalanine. The earlier analysis of about 560 of the donors excluded any sequence lacking an unambiguous match to a single V gene segment. In an earlier analysis of 450 to 700 of the donors, V segments were called functional above 56.7% productive rearrangements and were called segregating when the between-donor standard deviation exceeded 5%. A statistical classification framework was built to diagnose cytomegalovirus status from the catalog of TCR beta chain sequences. V and J gene assignment, in a later analysis, came from comparing TCR nucleotide sequences with IMGT/GENE-DB human TR gene sequences. The TCRdist pipeline was used in a later analysis to assign CDR3 sequences and most-parsimonious VDJ recombination scenarios. In a later analysis, every TCR beta chain was defined by the combination of its CDR3 amino acid sequence and its V-gene family, and reads without a unique V-gene family were dropped. A later analysis removed several hundred highly shared, low-generation-probability nucleotide sequences to deal with suspected cross-contamination and a sequencing artifact. A later analysis calculated a clonal expansion index for each public chain from normalized within-repertoire ranks of inferred template counts. A later analysis computed generation probabilities with a VDJ recombination model fitted to out-of-frame rearrangements, and checked the results against IGoR. In a later analysis, TCR-TCR, TCR-HLA and TCR-CMV co-occurrence was scored with hypergeometric tests, and a repertoire-size bias correction was applied to TCR pairs. In a later analysis, false discovery rates were estimated by permuting HLA or CMV assignments 20 times. A later analysis grouped co-occurring TCRs with DBSCAN, adding TCRdist sequence similarity when clustering within HLA-allele-positive subsets. Co-occurrence clustering excluded repertoires with fewer than 30,000 or more than 120,000 public chains, plus five with anomalous nucleotide sharing. TCRdb holds this immuneACCESS table with in-frame rearrangements only. Some clones are missing; in checked studies, unresolved V genes explain under half, and the rest has no known cause. V and J calls and clone size are those listed in that table; D and trimming were worked out from the DNA. The sample data list more than 100,000 clones, and about 78% of these were observed just once. The leading ten clones occupy less than 5% of the sample.

From the cysteine up to the phenylalanine, the CDR3 has a length of 15 residues. Here the CDR3 DNA is all that survives: 45 bases in frame from base 1. V is clipped by 6 bases and J by 3 bases, and the sequence between their germline boundaries is 18 bases long. The germline V gene encodes CDR1 SGHTS and CDR2 YDEGEE. The cohort was made up of about 670 healthy bone marrow donors. At the time of sampling, every cohort member was nominally healthy, though immune exposures that went unrecorded were likely present. The donor tested CMV seropositive, placing the donor among the 250 to 350 seropositive members of the cohort. A peripheral blood sample was provided by each donor, and peripheral blood mononuclear cells were used for TCR beta sequencing. The Qiagen DNeasy Blood Extraction Kit was used to extract genomic DNA from the blood cell samples.

The specimen sequenced was PBMCs. The V gene is TRBV5-8 and the J gene is TRBJ1-2, and possibly TRBD1, on 6 matching bases. This TCR came from a man between 50 and 59 years old in good health and CMV-seropositive. The nucleotide sequence is given as TGTGCCAGCAAAGGTCTACACAGGGCGGACTATGGCTACACCTTC. This is translated as CASKGLHRADYGYTF.